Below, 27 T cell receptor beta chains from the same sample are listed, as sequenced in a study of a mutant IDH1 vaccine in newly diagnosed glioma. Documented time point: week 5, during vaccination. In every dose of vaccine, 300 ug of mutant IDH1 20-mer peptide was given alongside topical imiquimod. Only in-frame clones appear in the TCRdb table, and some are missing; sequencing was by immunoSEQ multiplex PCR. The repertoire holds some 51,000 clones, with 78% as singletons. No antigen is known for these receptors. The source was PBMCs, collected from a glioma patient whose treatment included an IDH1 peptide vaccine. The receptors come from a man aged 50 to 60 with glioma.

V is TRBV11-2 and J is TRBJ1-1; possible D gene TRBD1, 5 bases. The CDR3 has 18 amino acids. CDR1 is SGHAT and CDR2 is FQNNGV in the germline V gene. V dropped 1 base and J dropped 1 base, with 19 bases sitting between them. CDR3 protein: CASSLGFNVRGRNTEAFF. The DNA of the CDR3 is TGTGCCAGCAGCTTAGGTTTTAATGTGAGGGGAAGGAACACTGAAGCTTTCTTT.

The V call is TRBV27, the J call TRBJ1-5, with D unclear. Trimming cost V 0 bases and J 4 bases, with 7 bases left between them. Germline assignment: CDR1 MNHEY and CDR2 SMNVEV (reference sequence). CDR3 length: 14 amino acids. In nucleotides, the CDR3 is TGTGCCAGCAGTTTATCGGTGGGGAATCAGCCCCAGCATTTT. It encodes CASSLSVGNQPQHF.

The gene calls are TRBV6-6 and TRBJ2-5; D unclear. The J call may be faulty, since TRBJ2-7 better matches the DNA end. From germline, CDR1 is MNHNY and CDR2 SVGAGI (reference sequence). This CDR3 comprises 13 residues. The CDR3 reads CASSWDLSYEQYF. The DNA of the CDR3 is TGTGCCAGCAGTTGGGATCTGTCCTACGAGCAGTACTTC.

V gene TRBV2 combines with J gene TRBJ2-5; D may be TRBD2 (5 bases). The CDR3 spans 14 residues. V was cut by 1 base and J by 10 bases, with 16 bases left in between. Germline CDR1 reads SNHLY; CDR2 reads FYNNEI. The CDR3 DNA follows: TGTGCCAGCAGTGAAGGTGGGAGCCTAGGGCGCCAGTACTTC. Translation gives CASSEGGSLGRQYF. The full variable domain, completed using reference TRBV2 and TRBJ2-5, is EPEVTQTPSHQVTQMGQEVILRCVPISNHLYFYWYRQILGQKVEFLVSFYNNEISEKSEIFDDQFSVERPDGSNFTLKIRSTKLEDSAMYFCASSEGGSLGRQYFGPGTRLLVL.

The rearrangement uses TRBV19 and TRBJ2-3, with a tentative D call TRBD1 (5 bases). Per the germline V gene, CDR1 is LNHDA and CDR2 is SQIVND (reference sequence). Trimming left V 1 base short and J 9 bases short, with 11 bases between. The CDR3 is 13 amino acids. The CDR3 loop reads CASSIVTVDTQYF. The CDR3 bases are TGTGCCAGTAGTATAGTGACAGTTGACACGCAGTATTTT. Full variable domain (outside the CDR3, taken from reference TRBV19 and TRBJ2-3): DGGITQSPKYLFRKEGQNVTLSCEQNLNHDAMYWYRQDPGQGLRLIYYSQIVNDFQKGDIAEGYSVSREKKESFPLTVTSAQKNPTAFYLCASSIVTVDTQYFGPGTRLTVL.

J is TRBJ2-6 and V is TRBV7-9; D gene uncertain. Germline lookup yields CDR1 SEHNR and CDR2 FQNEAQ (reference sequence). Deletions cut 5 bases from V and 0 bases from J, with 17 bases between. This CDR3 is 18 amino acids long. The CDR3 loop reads CASSATFTSSSGANVLTF. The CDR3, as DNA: TGTGCCAGCAGCGCGACCTTTACGTCCTCCTCTGGGGCCAACGTCCTGACTTTC.

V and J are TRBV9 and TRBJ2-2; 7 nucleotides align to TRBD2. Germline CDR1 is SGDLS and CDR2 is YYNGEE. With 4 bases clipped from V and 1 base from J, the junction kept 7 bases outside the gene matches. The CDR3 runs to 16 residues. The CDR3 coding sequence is TGTGCCAGCAGCCCTCGGGGGGTTCGGAACACCGGGGAGCTGTTTTTT. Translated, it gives CASSPRGVRNTGELFF.

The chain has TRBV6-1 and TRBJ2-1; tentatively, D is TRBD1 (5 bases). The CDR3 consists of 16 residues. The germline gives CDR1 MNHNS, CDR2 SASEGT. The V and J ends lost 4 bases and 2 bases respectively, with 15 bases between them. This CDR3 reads CASSGGFSAAYNEQFF. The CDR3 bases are TGTGCCAGCAGTGGGGGCTTCTCCGCGGCCTACAATGAGCAGTTCTTC.

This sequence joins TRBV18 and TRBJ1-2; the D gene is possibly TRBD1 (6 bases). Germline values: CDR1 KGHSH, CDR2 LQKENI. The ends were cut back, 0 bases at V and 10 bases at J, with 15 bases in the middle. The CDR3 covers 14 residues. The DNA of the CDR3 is TGTGCCAGCTCACCACCGGGGGGCTATAGAGACTACACCTTC. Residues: CASSPPGGYRDYTF. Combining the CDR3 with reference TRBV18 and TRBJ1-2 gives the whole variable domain NAGVMQNPRHLVRRRGQEARLRCSPMKGHSHVYWYRQLPEEGLKFMVYLQKENIIDESGMPKERFSAEFPKEGPSILRIQQVVRGDSAAYFCASSPPGGYRDYTFGSGTRLTVV.

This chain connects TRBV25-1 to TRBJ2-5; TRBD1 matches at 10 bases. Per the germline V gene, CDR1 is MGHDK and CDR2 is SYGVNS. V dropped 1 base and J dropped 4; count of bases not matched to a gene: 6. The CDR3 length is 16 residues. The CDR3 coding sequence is TGTGCCAGCAGTGAATGGGGGACAGGGGCAGCAGAGACCCAGTACTTC. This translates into CASSEWGTGAAETQYF.

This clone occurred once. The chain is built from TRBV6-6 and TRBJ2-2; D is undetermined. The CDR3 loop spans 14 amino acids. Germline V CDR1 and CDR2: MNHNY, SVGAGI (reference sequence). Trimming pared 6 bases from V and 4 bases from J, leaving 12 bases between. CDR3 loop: CASSTAEFTGELFF. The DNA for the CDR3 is TGTGCCAGCAGCACGGCAGAATTCACCGGGGAGCTGTTTTTT.

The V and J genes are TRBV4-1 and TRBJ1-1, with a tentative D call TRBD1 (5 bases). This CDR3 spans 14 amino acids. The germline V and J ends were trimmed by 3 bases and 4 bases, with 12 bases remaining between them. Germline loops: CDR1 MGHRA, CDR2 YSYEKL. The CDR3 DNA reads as TGCGCCAGCAGCCATGACGACAGAGGCACTGAAGCTTTCTTT. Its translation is CASSHDDRGTEAFF.

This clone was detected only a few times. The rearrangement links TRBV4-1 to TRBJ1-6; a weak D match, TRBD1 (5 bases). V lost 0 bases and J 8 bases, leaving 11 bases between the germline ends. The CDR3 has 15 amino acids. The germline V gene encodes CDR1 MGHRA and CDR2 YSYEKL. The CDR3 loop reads CASSQEQVPDSPLHF. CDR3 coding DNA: TGCGCCAGCAGCCAAGAACAGGTTCCCGATTCACCCCTCCACTTT.

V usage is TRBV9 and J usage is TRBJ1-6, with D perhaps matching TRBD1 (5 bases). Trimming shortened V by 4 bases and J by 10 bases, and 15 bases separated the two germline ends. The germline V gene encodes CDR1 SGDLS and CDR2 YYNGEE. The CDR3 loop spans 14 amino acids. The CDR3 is CASSTLGGGSPLHF. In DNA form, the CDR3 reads TGTGCCAGCAGCACCTTGGGGGGGGGATCACCCCTCCACTTT. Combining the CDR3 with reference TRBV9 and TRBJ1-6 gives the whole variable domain DSGVTQTPKHLITATGQRVTLRCSPRSGDLSVYWYQQSLDQGLQFLIQYYNGEERAKGNILERFSAQQFPDLHSELNLSSLELGDSALYFCASSTLGGGSPLHFGNGTRLTVT.

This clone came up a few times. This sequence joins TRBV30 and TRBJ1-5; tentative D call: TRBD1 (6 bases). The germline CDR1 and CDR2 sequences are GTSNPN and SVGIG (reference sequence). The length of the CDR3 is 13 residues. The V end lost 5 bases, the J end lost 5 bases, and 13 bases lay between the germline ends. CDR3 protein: CAWAKGGDQPQHF. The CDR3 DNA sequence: TGTGCCTGGGCAAAGGGGGGGGATCAGCCCCAGCATTTT.

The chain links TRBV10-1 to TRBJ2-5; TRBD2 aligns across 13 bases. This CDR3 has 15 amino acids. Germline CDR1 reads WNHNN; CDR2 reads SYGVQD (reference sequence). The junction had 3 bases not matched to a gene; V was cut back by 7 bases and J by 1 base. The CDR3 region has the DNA TGCGCCAGCAATGGGACTAGCGGGGTCCAAGAGACCCAGTACTTC. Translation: CASNGTSGVQETQYF.

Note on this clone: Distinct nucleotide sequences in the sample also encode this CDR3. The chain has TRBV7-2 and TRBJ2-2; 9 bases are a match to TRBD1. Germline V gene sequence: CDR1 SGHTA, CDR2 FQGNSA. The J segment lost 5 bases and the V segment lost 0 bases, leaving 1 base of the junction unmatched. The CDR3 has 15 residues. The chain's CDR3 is CASSLAGQGTGELFF. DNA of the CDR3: TGTGCCAGCAGCTTAGCGGGACAGGGAACCGGGGAGCTGTTTTTT.

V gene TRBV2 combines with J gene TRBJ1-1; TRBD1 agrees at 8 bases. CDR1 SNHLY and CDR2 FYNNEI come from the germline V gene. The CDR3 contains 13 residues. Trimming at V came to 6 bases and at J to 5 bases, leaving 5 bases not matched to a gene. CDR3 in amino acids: CASRTDRGTEAFF. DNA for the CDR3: TGTGCCAGCAGGACTGACAGGGGAACTGAAGCTTTCTTT.

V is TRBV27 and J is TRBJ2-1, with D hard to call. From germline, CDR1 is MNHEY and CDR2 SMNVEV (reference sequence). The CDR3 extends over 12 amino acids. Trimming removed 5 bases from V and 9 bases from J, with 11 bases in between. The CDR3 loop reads CASSAVESEQFF. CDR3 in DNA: TGTGCCAGCAGTGCGGTAGAAAGTGAGCAGTTCTTC.

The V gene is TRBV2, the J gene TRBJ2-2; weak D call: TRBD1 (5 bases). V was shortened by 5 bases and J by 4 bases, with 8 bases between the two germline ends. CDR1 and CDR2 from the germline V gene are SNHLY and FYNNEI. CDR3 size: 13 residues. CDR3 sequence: CASSPTATGELFF. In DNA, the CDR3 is TGTGCCAGCAGTCCGACAGCCACCGGGGAGCTGTTTTTT.

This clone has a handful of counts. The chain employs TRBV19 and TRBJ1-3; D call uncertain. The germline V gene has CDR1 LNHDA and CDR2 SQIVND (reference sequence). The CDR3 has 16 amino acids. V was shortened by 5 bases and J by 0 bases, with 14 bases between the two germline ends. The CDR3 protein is CASSSYPGPSGNTIYF. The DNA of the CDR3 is TGTGCCAGTAGTTCCTACCCGGGCCCCTCTGGAAACACCATATATTTT.

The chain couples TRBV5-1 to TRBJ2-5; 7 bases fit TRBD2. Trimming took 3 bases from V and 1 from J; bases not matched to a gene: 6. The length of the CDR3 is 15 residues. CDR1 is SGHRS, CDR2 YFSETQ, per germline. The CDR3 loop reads CASSSGAGTQETQYF. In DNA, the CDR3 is TGCGCCAGCAGCTCCGGAGCGGGGACCCAAGAGACCCAGTACTTC.

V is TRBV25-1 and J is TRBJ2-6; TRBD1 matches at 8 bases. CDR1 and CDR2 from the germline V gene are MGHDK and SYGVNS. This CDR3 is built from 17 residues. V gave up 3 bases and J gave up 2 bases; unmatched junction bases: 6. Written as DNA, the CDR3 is TGTGCCAGCAGTGACGACAGGGGCCACCCTGGGGCCAACGTCCTGACTTTC. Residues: CASSDDRGHPGANVLTF.

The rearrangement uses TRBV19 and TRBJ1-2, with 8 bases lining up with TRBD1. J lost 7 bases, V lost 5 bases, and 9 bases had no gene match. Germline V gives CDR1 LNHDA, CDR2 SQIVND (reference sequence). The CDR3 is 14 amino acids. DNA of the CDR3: TGTGCCAGTAGTGATGACAGGGGAATCCCTGGCTACACCTTC. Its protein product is CASSDDRGIPGYTF.

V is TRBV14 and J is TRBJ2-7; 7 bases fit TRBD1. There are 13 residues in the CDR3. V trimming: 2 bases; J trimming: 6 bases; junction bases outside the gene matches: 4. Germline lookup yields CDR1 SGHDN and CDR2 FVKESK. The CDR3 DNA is TGTGCCAGCAGCCAAAGGACAGGTCTCGAGCAGTACTTC. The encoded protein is CASSQRTGLEQYF.

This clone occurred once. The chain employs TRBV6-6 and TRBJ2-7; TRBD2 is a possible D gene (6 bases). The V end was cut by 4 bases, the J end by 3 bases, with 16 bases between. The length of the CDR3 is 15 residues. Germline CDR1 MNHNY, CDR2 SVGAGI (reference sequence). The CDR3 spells CASSSRLGRNYEQYF. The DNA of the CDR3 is TGTGCCAGCAGTTCCCGGCTCGGGAGAAACTACGAGCAGTACTTC.

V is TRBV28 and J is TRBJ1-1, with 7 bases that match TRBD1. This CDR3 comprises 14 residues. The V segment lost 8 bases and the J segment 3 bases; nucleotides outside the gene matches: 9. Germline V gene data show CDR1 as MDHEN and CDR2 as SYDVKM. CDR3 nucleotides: TGTGCCAGCGGAAATACAGGGGTAGACACTGAAGCTTTCTTT. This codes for CASGNTGVDTEAFF.